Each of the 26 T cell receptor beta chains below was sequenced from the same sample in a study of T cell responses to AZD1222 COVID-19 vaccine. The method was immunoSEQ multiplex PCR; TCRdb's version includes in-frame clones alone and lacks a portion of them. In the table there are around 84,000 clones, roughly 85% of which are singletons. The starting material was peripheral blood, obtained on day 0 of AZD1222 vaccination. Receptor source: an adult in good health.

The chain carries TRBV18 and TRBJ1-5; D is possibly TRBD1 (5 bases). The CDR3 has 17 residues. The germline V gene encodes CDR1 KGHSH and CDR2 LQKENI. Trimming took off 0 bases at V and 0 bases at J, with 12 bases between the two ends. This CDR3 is CASSPPGTTSSNQPQHF. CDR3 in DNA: TGTGCCAGCTCACCACCCGGGACGACTAGTAGCAATCAGCCCCAGCATTTT.

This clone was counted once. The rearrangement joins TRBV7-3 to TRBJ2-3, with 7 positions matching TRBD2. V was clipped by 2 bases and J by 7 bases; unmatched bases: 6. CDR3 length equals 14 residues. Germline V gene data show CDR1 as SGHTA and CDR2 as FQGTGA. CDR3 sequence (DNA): TGTGCCAGCAGCTTAGGCGGGAGTACGAATACGCAGTATTTT. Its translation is CASSLGGSTNTQYF.

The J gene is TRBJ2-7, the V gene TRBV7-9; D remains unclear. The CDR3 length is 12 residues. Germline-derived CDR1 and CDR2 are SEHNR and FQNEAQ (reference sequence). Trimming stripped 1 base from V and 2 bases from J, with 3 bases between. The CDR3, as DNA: TGTGCCAGCAGCTTAGAAACCTACGAGCAGTACTTC. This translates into CASSLETYEQYF.

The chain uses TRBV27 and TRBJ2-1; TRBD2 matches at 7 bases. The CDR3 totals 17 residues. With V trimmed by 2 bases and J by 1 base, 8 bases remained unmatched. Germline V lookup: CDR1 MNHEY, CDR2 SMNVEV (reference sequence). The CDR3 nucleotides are TGTGCCAGCAGTTTAGTTTCGGGAGGAGTTTCCTACAATGAGCAGTTCTTC. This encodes CASSLVSGGVSYNEQFF.

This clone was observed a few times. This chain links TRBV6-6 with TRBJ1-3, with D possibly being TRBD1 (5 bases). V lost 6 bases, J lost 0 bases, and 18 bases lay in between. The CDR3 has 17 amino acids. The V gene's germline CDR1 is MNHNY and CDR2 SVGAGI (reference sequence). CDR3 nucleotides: TGTGCCAGCAGCCGACCTCGAGGGGCGATCTCTGGAAACACCATATATTTT. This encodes CASSRPRGAISGNTIYF.

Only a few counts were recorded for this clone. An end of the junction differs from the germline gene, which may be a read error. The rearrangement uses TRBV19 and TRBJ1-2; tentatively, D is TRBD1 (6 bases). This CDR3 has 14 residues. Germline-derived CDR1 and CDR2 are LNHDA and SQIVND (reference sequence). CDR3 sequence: CASSIGQSNYGYTF. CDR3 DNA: TGTGCCAGTAGCATAGGACAGTCTAACTATGGCTACACCTTC. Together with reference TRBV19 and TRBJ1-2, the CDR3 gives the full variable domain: DGGITQSPKYLFRKEGQNVTLSCEQNLNHDAMYWYRQDPGQGLRLIYYSQIVNDFQKGDIAEGYSVSREKKESFPLTVTSAQKNPTAFYLCASSIGQSNYGYTFGSGTRLTVV.

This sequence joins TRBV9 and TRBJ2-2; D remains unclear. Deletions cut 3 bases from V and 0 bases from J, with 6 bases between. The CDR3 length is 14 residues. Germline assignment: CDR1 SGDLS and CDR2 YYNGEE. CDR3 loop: CASSGRTNTGELFF. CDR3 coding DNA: TGTGCCAGCAGCGGGCGGACGAACACCGGGGAGCTGTTTTTT.

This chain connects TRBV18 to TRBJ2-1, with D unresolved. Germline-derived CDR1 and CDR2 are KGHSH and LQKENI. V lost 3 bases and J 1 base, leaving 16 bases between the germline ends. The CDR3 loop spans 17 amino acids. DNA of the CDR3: TGTGCCAGCTCACCCCTAACGGTCCTGGGTTCCTACAATGAGCAGTTCTTC. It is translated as CASSPLTVLGSYNEQFF.

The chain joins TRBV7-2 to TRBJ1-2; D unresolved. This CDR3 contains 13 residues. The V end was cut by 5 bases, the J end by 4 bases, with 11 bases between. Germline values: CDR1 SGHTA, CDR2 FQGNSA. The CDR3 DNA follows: TGTGCCAGCAGCCAGGACGGCCCCTATGGCTACACCTTC. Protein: CASSQDGPYGYTF.

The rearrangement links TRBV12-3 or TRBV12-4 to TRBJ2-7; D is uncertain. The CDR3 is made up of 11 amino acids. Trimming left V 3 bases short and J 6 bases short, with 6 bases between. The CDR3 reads CASSLSGEQYF. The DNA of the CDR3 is TGTGCCAGCAGTTTGAGTGGCGAGCAGTACTTC.

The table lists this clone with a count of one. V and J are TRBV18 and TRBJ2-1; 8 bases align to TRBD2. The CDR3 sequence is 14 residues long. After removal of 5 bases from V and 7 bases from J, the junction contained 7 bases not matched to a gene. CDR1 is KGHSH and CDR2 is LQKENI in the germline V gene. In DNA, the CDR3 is TGTGCCAGCTCAAGGGATAGCGGGGAGAATGAGCAGTTCTTC. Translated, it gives CASSRDSGENEQFF.

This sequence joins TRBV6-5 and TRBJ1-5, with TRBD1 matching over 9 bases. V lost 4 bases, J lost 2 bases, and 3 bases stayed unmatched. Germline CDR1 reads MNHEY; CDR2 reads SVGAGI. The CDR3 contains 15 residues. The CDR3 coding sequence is TGTGCCAGCAGTTTGGACAGGGGTGGCAATCAGCCCCAGCATTTT. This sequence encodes CASSLDRGGNQPQHF.

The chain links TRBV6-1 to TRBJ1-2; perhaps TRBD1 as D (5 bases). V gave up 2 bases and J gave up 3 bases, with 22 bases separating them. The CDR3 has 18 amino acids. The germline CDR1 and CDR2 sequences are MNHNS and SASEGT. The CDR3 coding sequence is TGTGCCAGCAGTGAACGTATAGGGACTTATGGGGAGCACTATGGCTACACCTTC. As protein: CASSERIGTYGEHYGYTF.

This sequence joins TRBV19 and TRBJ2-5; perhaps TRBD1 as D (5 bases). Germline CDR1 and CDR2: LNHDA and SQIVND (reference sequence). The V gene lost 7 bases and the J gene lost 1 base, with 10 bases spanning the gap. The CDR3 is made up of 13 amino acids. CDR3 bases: TGTGCCAGTAACGACAGAATCCAAGAGACCCAGTACTTC. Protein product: CASNDRIQETQYF.

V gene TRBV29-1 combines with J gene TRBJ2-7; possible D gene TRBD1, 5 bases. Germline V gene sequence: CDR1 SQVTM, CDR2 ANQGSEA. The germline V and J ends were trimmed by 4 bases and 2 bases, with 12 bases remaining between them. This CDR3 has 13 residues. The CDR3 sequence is CSVVRQGPYEQYF. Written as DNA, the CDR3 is TGCAGCGTTGTTAGGCAGGGCCCCTACGAGCAGTACTTC.

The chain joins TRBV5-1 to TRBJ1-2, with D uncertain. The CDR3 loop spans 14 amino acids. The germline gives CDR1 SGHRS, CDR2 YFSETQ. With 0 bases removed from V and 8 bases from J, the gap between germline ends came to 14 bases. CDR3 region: CASSLGVRPEGYTF. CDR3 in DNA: TGCGCCAGCAGCTTGGGGGTCAGACCTGAGGGCTACACCTTC.

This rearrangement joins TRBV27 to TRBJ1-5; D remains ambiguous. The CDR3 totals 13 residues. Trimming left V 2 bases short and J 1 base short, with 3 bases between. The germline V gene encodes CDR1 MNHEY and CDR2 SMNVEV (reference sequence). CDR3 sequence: CASSLGSNQPQHF. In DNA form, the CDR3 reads TGTGCCAGCAGTTTAGGGAGCAATCAGCCCCAGCATTTT.

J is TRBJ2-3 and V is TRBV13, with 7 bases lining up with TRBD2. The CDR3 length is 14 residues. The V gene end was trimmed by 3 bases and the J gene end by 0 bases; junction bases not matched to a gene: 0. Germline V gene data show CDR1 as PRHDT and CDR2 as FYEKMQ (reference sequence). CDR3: CASSFSGSTDTQYF. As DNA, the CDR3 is TGTGCCAGCAGCTTTAGCGGGAGCACAGATACGCAGTATTTT.

Here the CDR3 DNA reads TGCGCCAGCAGCTACCGGACGGCGAACACTGAAGCTTTCTTT. Translating gives CASSYRTANTEAFF. This chain uses TRBV5-1 with TRBJ1-1; D unclear. Germline V CDR1 and CDR2: SGHRS, YFSETQ. The CDR3 runs 14 residues. Trimming took off 3 bases at V and 1 base at J, with 10 bases between the two ends. The entire variable domain, with the rest obtained from reference TRBV5-1 and TRBJ1-1, is as follows: KAGVTQTPRYLIKTRGQQVTLSCSPISGHRSVSWYQQTPGQGLQFLFEYFSETQRNKGNFPGRFSGRQFSNSRSEMNVSTLELGDSALYLCASSYRTANTEAFFGQGTRLTVV.

CDR3 region: CASSQTGPDTQYF. The CDR3, as DNA: TGTGCCAGCAGCCAAACAGGGCCAGATACGCAGTATTTT. This chain joins TRBV14 and TRBJ2-3; perhaps TRBD1 as D (6 bases). The germline CDR1 and CDR2 sequences are SGHDN and FVKESK. Trimming stripped 2 bases from V and 4 bases from J, with 7 bases between. This CDR3 has 13 amino acids.

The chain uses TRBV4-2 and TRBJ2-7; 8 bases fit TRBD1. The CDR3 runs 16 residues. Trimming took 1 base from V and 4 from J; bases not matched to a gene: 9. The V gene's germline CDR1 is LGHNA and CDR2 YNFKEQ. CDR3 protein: CASSQAPTGDAYEQYF. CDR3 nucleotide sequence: TGTGCCAGCAGCCAAGCCCCGACAGGGGATGCATACGAGCAGTACTTC.

CDR3 nucleotides: TGTGCCAGCAGCTTAGTCTCCGGGATTGACTACGAGCAGTACTTC. Residues: CASSLVSGIDYEQYF. This chain uses TRBV7-6 with TRBJ2-7, with a weak D call TRBD2 (5 bases). The CDR3 length is 15 residues. The germline V gene encodes CDR1 SGHVS and CDR2 FNYEAQ. V lost 1 base, J lost 3 bases, and 13 bases lay in between.

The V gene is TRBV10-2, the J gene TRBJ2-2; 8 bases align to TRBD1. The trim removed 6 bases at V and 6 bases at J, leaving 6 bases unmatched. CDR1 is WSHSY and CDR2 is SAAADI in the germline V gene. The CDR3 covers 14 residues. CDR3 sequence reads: CASSPGQAPGELFF. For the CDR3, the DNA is TGCGCCAGCAGCCCGGGACAGGCCCCCGGGGAGCTGTTTTTT.

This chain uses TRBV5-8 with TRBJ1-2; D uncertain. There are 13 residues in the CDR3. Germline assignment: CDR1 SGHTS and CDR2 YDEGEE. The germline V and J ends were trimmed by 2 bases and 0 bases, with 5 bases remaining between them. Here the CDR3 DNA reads TGTGCCAGCAGCTTCCAAGCTAACTATGGCTACACCTTC. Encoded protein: CASSFQANYGYTF. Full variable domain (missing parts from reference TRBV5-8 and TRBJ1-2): EAGVTQSPTHLIKTRGQQATLRCSPISGHTSVYWYQQALGLGLQFLLWYDEGEERNRGNFPPRFSGRQFPNYSSELNVNALELEDSALYLCASSFQANYGYTFGSGTRLTVV.

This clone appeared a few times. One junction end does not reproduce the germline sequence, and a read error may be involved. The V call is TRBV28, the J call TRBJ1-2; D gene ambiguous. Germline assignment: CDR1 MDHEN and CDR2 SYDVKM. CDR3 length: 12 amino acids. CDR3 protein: CASTVGPIPFNF. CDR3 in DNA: TGTGCCAGCACCGTCGGGCCGATTCCTTTTAACTTC.

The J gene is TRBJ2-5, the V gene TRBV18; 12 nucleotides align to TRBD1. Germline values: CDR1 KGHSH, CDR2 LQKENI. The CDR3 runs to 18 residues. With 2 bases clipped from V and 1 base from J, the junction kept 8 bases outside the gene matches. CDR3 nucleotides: TGTGCCAGCTCACCAGCCCCGGGACAGGGGGCATTCCAAGAGACCCAGTACTTC. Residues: CASSPAPGQGAFQETQYF.